These 21 T cell receptor beta chains were sequenced from one sample in a study of cytomegalovirus exposure and HLA in healthy donors. This table comes from immunoSEQ multiplex PCR, and its TCRdb copy is limited to in-frame clones, with some not included. Of about 55,000 clones in the sample, about nine tenths are singletons; the top ten hold around 2.8%. Material for sequencing was PBMCs. The origin of the receptors is a young man in good health and CMV-seronegative.

V gene TRBV6-1 combines with J gene TRBJ1-5; possibly TRBD1 for D (5 bases). The CDR3 extends over 15 amino acids. Trimming pared 7 bases from V and 4 bases from J, leaving 17 bases between. Germline lookup yields CDR1 MNHNS and CDR2 SASEGT. CDR3 in DNA: TGTGCCAGCATATCAGGGAGGTTGGTGAATCAGCCCCAGCATTTT. Amino acids: CASISGRLVNQPQHF.

The chain has TRBV30 and TRBJ2-7; D possibly corresponds to TRBD2 (5 bases). V was trimmed by 2 bases and J by 2 bases, leaving 13 bases between them. This CDR3 spans 14 amino acids. Looked up from germline, CDR1 is GTSNPN and CDR2 is SVGIG (reference sequence). The CDR3 loop is CAWSNKRKTYEQYF. For the CDR3, the DNA is TGTGCCTGGAGTAACAAGCGGAAGACCTACGAGCAGTACTTC.

This sequence joins TRBV6-6 and TRBJ2-1; 8 positions agree with TRBD1. Germline V CDR1 and CDR2: MNHNY, SVGAGI (reference sequence). CDR3 length: 15 amino acids. J was trimmed by 9 bases and V by 6 bases; bases with no gene match: 13. CDR3 loop: CASSLIGQGMSEQFF. The CDR3, as DNA: TGTGCCAGCAGCCTCATCGGACAGGGAATGAGTGAGCAGTTCTTC.

The chain carries TRBV5-4 and TRBJ2-2; weak D call: TRBD2 (6 bases). Trimming stripped 4 bases from V and 1 base from J, with 8 bases between. In germline, CDR1 is SGHNT, CDR2 YYREEE (reference sequence). The CDR3 has 14 residues. CDR3 nucleotides: TGTGCCAGCAGCCCAGCGGGGAACACCGGGGAGCTGTTTTTT. Translated, it gives CASSPAGNTGELFF.

The rearrangement joins TRBV30 to TRBJ2-3; D possibly corresponds to TRBD1 (6 bases). The CDR3 contains 15 residues. The germline V and J ends were trimmed by 1 base and 1 base, with 12 bases remaining between them. Germline V lookup: CDR1 GTSNPN, CDR2 SVGIG (reference sequence). The CDR3 nucleotides are TGTGCCTGGAGTGGCACAGGGAGTCGCACAGATACGCAGTATTTT. As protein: CAWSGTGSRTDTQYF.

The chain couples TRBV4-1 to TRBJ1-5; 9 bases map to TRBD1. Germline CDR1 is MGHRA and CDR2 is YSYEKL. The V and J ends lost 3 bases and 3 bases, in that order; junction bases with no gene match: 9. The CDR3 is 17 residues long. The CDR3, as DNA: TGCGCCAGCAGCCATACGACGGGACAGGGAAACAATCAGCCCCAGCATTTT. The encoded protein is CASSHTTGQGNNQPQHF.

This clone was observed once. This chain joins TRBV7-9 and TRBJ2-7; 10 positions agree with TRBD2. Germline V gene sequence: CDR1 SEHNR, CDR2 FQNEAQ (reference sequence). Germline trimming cut 4 bases from V and 3 bases from J; bases unmatched to any gene: 6. The CDR3 totals 15 residues. CDR3 in amino acids: CASSWRLAGDYEQYF. The CDR3 DNA reads as TGTGCCAGCAGCTGGAGACTAGCGGGCGACTACGAGCAGTACTTC.

This clone showed up just once. The chain is built from TRBV15 and TRBJ1-5; D gene unclear. CDR3 length: 14 residues. V lost 5 bases, J lost 6 bases, and 14 bases lay in between. Germline V lookup: CDR1 LNHNV, CDR2 YYDKDF (reference sequence). This chain's CDR3 is CATSSQAQIQPQHF. In nucleotides, the CDR3 is TGTGCCACCAGCTCGCAGGCGCAGATTCAGCCCCAGCATTTT.

The chain has TRBV28 and TRBJ2-2; 7 bases are a match to TRBD1. Trimming at V came to 4 bases and at J to 0 bases, leaving 5 bases not matched to a gene. The CDR3 sequence is 16 residues long. Germline-derived CDR1 and CDR2 are MDHEN and SYDVKM. The CDR3 DNA follows: TGTGCCAGCAGTTCACCGGGACAGTCGAACACCGGGGAGCTGTTTTTT. It specifies CASSSPGQSNTGELFF.

This clone was counted once. This chain joins TRBV4-1 and TRBJ2-7; 10 positions match TRBD2. Germline loops: CDR1 MGHRA, CDR2 YSYEKL. The CDR3 covers 16 residues. V lost 4 bases, J lost 2 bases, and 8 bases stayed unmatched. Written as DNA, the CDR3 is TGCGCCAGCAGCCGGCTCCCGACTAGCGGGCCCTACGAGCAGTACTTC. Its translation: CASSRLPTSGPYEQYF.

As DNA, the CDR3 is TGTGCCAGCAGCGCTGACAGGGAAAGGGTCTTCGACTACGAGCAGTACTTC. The encoded protein is CASSADRERVFDYEQYF. J is TRBJ2-7 and V is TRBV7-9, with 7 bases fitting TRBD1. The germline V gene encodes CDR1 SEHNR and CDR2 FQNEAQ (reference sequence). Trimming at V came to 5 bases and at J to 3 bases, leaving 16 bases not matched to a gene. CDR3 length equals 17 residues.

This rearrangement joins TRBV4-1 to TRBJ2-7; D is undetermined. From germline, CDR1 is MGHRA and CDR2 YSYEKL. The CDR3 contains 13 residues. V gave up 3 bases and J gave up 4 bases, with 10 bases separating them. CDR3 sequence (DNA): TGCGCCAGCAGCCAGCCTTGGAGTTACGAGCAGTACTTC. Residues: CASSQPWSYEQYF.

The chain links TRBV5-4 to TRBJ2-3, with TRBD2 identical over 11 bases. V lost 3 bases to trimming and J lost 2 bases; unmatched junction nucleotides: 8. Per germline, CDR1 SGHNT and CDR2 YYREEE (reference sequence). This CDR3 is 17 amino acids long. CDR3 loop: CASSSGPTSGNTDTQYF. The CDR3 DNA is TGTGCCAGCAGCTCAGGCCCGACTAGCGGGAACACAGATACGCAGTATTTT.

This rearrangement joins TRBV30 to TRBJ1-5; D uncertain. The germline V gene has CDR1 GTSNPN and CDR2 SVGIG (reference sequence). The CDR3 runs to 13 residues. V dropped 5 bases and J dropped 5 bases, with 13 bases sitting between them. CDR3 amino acids: CAWGPGSHQPQHF. The CDR3 coding sequence is TGTGCCTGGGGCCCCGGGAGTCATCAGCCCCAGCATTTT.

The chain is built from TRBV28 and TRBJ1-2; D gene ambiguous. CDR1 and CDR2 from the germline V gene are MDHEN and SYDVKM. V was cut by 2 bases and J by 10 bases, with 14 bases left in between. This CDR3 is 13 amino acids long. The CDR3 DNA follows: TGTGCCAGCAGTTTACGGGTTCCACCCACCTACACCTTC. Amino acid sequence: CASSLRVPPTYTF.

The gene calls are TRBV5-1 and TRBJ2-7; 13 bases map to TRBD2. Trimming took 3 bases from V and 2 from J; bases not matched to a gene: 11. Per germline, CDR1 SGHRS and CDR2 YFSETQ. This CDR3 is built from 18 residues. The CDR3 nucleotides are TGCGCCAGCAGCTCCCGGACTAGCGGGAGCGTAGTTGCCTACGAGCAGTACTTC. Its protein product is CASSSRTSGSVVAYEQYF.

The chain carries TRBV7-6 and TRBJ2-7, with 10 bases identical to TRBD1. Trimming cost V 5 bases and J 0 bases; bases outside gene matches: 4. The CDR3 is made up of 15 amino acids. CDR1 SGHVS and CDR2 FNYEAQ come from the germline V gene. CDR3 sequence (DNA): TGTGCCAGCAGCCCTGACAGGGGGCTCTCCTACGAGCAGTACTTC. This sequence encodes CASSPDRGLSYEQYF.

The chain carries TRBV6-5 and TRBJ2-3; TRBD1 matches at 12 bases. Germline CDR1 is MNHEY and CDR2 is SVGAGI. Germline trimming cut 2 bases from V and 4 bases from J; bases unmatched to any gene: 1. There are 15 residues in the CDR3. DNA for the CDR3: TGTGCCAGCAGTTACGGGACAGGGGGCGCAGATACGCAGTATTTT. It encodes CASSYGTGGADTQYF.

This rearrangement joins TRBV5-4 to TRBJ2-5, with 8 positions matching TRBD2. This CDR3 comprises 17 residues. V lost 4 bases, J lost 5 bases, and 16 bases stayed unmatched. CDR1 is SGHNT, CDR2 YYREEE, per germline (reference sequence). For the CDR3, the DNA is TGTGCCAGCAGCACCCCGACTAGCGTCGCTAAGGGGGAGACCCAGTACTTC. Its protein is CASSTPTSVAKGETQYF. The full variable domain, rest sourced from reference TRBV5-4 and TRBJ2-5, is ETGVTQSPTHLIKTRGQQVTLRCSSQSGHNTVSWYQQALGQGPQFIFQYYREEENGRGNFPPRFSGLQFPNYSSELNVNALELDDSALYLCASSTPTSVAKGETQYFGPGTRLLVL.

The sample holds one count of this clone. The chain employs TRBV6-5 and TRBJ1-1; TRBD1 agrees at 7 bases. CDR1 MNHEY and CDR2 SVGAGI come from the germline V gene. After removal of 1 base from V and 14 bases from J, the junction contained 10 bases not matched to a gene. The CDR3 loop spans 13 amino acids. The CDR3 region is CASSYLGQPFEFF. CDR3 nucleotides: TGTGCCAGCAGTTACTTGGGACAGCCTTTCGAGTTCTTT.

The chain combines TRBV28 with TRBJ2-1, with a tentative D call TRBD1 (6 bases). The CDR3 covers 16 residues. V lost 5 bases to trimming and J lost 1 base, with 15 bases between them. Germline V gene sequence: CDR1 MDHEN, CDR2 SYDVKM. As DNA, the CDR3 is TGTGCCAGCAGTCCGCTACAGGGTCGTTCCTACAATGAGCAGTTCTTC. Translated: CASSPLQGRSYNEQFF.